The next 9 T cell receptor beta chains were all read from a single sample in a study of shared clonotypes between healthy human individuals. Using immunoSEQ multiplex PCR, the repertoire was profiled, and TCRdb retains in-frame clones only, with some absent. Found here are under 750,000 clones, 72% of them singletons; the top ten hold more than 1.5%. The sequenced sample consisted of memory CD4+ T cells sorted from blood. Subset noted: CD45RA-negative fraction. These receptors were collected from a woman aged 25-40 years in good health.

The chain uses TRBV28 and TRBJ1-2; D is undetermined. This CDR3 has 12 amino acids. Germline V gives CDR1 MDHEN, CDR2 SYDVKM. Trimming removed 0 bases from V and 6 bases from J, with 5 bases in between. CDR3 protein: CASSLWEDGYTF. The CDR3 nucleotides read TGTGCCAGCAGTTTATGGGAGGATGGCTACACCTTC.

This clone was counted a single time. V and J are TRBV7-9 and TRBJ2-1; the match to TRBD1 covers 7 bases. V gave up 0 bases and J gave up 8 bases; unmatched junction bases: 13. There are 17 residues in the CDR3. Germline lookup yields CDR1 SEHNR and CDR2 FQNEAQ (reference sequence). CDR3 loop: CASSLADWTGRSDEQFF. Written as DNA, the CDR3 is TGTGCCAGCAGCTTAGCGGATTGGACAGGTCGGAGTGATGAGCAGTTCTTC.

This clone occurred a few times. This chain links TRBV27 with TRBJ2-4, with D possibly called TRBD1 or TRBD2 (5 bases each). Germline loops: CDR1 MNHEY, CDR2 SMNVEV (reference sequence). V lost 2 bases, J lost 1 base, and 9 bases lay in between. The CDR3 totals 15 residues. The CDR3 spells CASSLGGLAKNIQYF. DNA for the CDR3: TGTGCCAGCAGTTTAGGGGGATTGGCCAAAAACATTCAGTACTTC.

The chain is built from TRBV10-3 and TRBJ1-5; TRBD1 matches at 8 bases. The CDR3 runs 13 residues. V lost 9 bases and J lost 4; bases outside the gene matches: 5. CDR1 is ENHRY and CDR2 is SYGVKD in the germline V gene. The CDR3 protein is CAMGTGFNQPQHF. The CDR3 nucleotides read TGTGCCATGGGGACAGGATTTAATCAGCCCCAGCATTTT.

The chain links TRBV11-3 to TRBJ2-1; TRBD2 aligns across 13 bases. The CDR3 is made up of 17 amino acids. Losses at the gene ends were 4 bases for V and 5 bases for J; bases not matched to a gene: 8. CDR1 is SGHNT, CDR2 YENEEA, per germline. The CDR3 loop is CASSSPRTSGSNNEQFF. The CDR3 DNA is TGTGCCAGCAGCTCCCCCCGGACTAGCGGGAGTAACAATGAGCAGTTCTTC.

The chain recombines TRBV5-3 with TRBJ2-7; D gene ambiguous. TRBV5-3 is sorted into the ORF group, with uncertain function. Between the trimmed V and J ends, which lost 3 bases and 2 bases, there was a span of 12 bases. The CDR3 runs to 14 residues. The CDR3 loop reads CARSCDLRTYEQYF. CDR3 bases: TGTGCCAGAAGCTGTGATTTGCGCACCTACGAGCAGTACTTC.

The rearrangement joins TRBV6-1 to TRBJ2-2; 10 nucleotides line up with TRBD1. This CDR3 is built from 15 residues. With 6 bases clipped from V and 3 bases from J, the junction kept 4 bases outside the gene matches. Germline CDR1 is MNHNS and CDR2 is SASEGT. CDR3 bases: TGTGCCAGCAGAGCCGGGACAGGGGACACCGGGGAGCTGTTTTTT. Translating it yields CASRAGTGDTGELFF.

V gene TRBV6-1 combines with J gene TRBJ2-1; the match to TRBD2 covers 14 bases. This CDR3 is built from 15 residues. The ends lost 10 bases at V and 7 bases at J; junction bases unmatched: 9. CDR1 and CDR2 (germline): MNHNS, SASEGT. CDR3 sequence reads: CATRLAGGPQNEQFF. CDR3 bases: TGTGCCACAAGACTAGCGGGAGGGCCGCAAAATGAGCAGTTCTTC.

The chain carries TRBV19 and TRBJ1-2; 9 bases agree with TRBD1. CDR1 and CDR2 (germline): LNHDA, SQIVND (reference sequence). The CDR3 has 13 residues. Germline trimming cut 3 bases from V and 4 bases from J; bases unmatched to any gene: 0. This chain's CDR3 is CASSMGQGYGYTF. CDR3 bases: TGTGCCAGTAGTATGGGACAGGGCTATGGCTACACCTTC.